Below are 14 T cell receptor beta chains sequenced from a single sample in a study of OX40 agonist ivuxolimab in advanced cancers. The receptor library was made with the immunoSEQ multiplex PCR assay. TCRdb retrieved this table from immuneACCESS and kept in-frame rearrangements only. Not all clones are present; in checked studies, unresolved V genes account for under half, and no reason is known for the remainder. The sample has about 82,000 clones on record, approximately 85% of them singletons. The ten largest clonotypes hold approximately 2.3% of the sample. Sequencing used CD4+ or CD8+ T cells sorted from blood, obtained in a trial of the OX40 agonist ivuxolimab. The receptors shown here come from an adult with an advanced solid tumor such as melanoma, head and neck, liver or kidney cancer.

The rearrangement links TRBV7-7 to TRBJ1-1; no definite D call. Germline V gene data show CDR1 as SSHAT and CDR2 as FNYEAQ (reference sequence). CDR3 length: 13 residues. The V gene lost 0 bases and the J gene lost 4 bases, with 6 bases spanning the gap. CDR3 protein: CASSLAVGTEAFF. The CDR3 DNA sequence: TGTGCCAGCAGCTTAGCGGTGGGCACTGAAGCTTTCTTT.

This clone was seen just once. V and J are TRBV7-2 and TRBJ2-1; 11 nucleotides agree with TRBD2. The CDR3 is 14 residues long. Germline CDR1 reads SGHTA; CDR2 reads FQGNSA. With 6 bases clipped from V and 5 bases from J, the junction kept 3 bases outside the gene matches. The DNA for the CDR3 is TGTGCCAGCAGTCTAGCGGGGGGACACAATGAGCAGTTCTTC. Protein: CASSLAGGHNEQFF.

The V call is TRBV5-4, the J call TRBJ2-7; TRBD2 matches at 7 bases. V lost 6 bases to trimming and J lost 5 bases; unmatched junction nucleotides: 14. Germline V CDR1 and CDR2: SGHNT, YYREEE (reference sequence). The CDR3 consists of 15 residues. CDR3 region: CASTGSLGGSHEQYF. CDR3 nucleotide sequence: TGTGCCAGCACCGGGTCCTTGGGGGGGAGCCACGAGCAGTACTTC.

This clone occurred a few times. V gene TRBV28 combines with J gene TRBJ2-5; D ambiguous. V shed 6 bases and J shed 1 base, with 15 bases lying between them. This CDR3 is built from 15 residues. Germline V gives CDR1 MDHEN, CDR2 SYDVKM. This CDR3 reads CASSPHSAGQETQYF. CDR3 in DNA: TGTGCCAGCAGCCCCCATTCGGCAGGCCAAGAGACCCAGTACTTC.

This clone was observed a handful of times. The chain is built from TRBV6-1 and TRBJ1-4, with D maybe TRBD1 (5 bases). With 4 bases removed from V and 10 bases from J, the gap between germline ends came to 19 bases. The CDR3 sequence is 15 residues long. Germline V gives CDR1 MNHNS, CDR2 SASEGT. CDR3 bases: TGTGCCAGCAGTGGGGACGGCCCGGCGAGTGGAAAACTGTTTTTT. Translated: CASSGDGPASGKLFF.

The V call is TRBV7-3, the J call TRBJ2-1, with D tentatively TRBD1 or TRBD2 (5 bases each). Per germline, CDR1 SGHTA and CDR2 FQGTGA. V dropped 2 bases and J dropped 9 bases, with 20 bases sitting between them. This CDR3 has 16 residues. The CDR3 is CASSLGSAEGRGEQFF. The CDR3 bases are TGTGCCAGCAGCTTAGGGTCGGCAGAGGGAAGGGGTGAGCAGTTCTTC.

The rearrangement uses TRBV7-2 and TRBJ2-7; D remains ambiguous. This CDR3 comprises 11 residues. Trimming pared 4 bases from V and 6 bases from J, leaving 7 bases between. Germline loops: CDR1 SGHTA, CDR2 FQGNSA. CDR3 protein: CASSSLFEQYF. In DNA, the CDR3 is TGTGCCAGCAGCTCCCTGTTCGAGCAGTACTTC.

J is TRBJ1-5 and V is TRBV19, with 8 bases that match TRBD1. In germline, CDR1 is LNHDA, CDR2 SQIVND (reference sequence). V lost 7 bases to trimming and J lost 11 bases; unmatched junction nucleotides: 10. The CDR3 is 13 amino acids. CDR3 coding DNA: TGTGCCAGTACCCGGACAGGGACTCATTCCCAGCATTTT. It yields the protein CASTRTGTHSQHF.

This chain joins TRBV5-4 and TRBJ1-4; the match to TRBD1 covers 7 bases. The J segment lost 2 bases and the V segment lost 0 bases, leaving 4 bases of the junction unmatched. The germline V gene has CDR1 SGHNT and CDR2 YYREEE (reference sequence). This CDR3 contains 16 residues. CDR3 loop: CASSLGQGATNEKLFF. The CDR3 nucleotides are TGTGCCAGCAGCTTGGGACAGGGCGCTACTAATGAAAAACTGTTTTTT.

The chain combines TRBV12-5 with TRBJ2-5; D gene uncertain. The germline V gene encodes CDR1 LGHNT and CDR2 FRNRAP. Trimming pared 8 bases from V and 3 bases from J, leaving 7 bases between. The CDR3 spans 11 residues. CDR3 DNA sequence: TGTGCTAGTAGAGTGGAAGAGACCCAGTACTTC. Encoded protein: CASRVEETQYF. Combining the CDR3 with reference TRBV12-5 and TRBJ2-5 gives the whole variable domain DARVTQTPRHKVTEMGQEVTMRCQPILGHNTVFWYRQTMMQGLELLAYFRNRAPLDDSGMPKDRFSAEMPDATLATLKIQPSEPRDSAVYFCASRVEETQYFGPGTRLLVL.

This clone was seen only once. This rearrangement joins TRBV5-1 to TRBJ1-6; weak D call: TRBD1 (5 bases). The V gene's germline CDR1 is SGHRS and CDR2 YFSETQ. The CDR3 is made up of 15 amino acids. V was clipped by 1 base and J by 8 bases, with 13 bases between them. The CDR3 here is CASSLLGAPDSPLHF. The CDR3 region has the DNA TGCGCCAGCAGCTTGCTAGGGGCCCCCGATTCACCCCTCCACTTT.

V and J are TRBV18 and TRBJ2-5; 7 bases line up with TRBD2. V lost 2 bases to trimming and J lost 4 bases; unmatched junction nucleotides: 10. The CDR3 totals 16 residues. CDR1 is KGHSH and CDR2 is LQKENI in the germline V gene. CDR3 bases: TGTGCCAGCTCACCAAGAAGGGCGGGGGATGTAGAGACCCAGTACTTC. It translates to CASSPRRAGDVETQYF.

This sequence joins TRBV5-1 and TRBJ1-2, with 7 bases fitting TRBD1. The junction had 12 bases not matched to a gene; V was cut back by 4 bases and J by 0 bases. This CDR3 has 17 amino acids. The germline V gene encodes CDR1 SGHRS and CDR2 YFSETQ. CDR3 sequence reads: CASSRTGAGSANYGYTF. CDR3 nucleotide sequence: TGCGCCAGCAGCCGGACAGGAGCAGGGTCAGCTAACTATGGCTACACCTTC.

CDR3 sequence: CASSSHRDHQPQHF. The CDR3 region has the DNA TGTGCCAGCAGTTCACACCGGGACCATCAGCCCCAGCATTTT. The rearrangement joins TRBV28 to TRBJ1-5, with D tentatively TRBD1 (5 bases). The CDR3 is made up of 14 amino acids. Trimming removed 4 bases at V and 5 bases at J, with 12 bases between. CDR1 MDHEN and CDR2 SYDVKM come from the germline V gene.